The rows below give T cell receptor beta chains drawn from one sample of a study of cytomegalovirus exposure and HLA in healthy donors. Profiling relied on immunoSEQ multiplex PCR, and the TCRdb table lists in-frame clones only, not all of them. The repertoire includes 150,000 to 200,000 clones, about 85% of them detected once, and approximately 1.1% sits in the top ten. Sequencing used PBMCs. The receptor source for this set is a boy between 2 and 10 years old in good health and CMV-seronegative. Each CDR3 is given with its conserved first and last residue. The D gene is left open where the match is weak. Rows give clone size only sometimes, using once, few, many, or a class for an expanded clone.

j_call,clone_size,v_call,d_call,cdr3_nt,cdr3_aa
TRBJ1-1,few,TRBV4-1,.,TGCGCCAGCAGCCAAGATCCCCCCTACACTGAAGCTTTCTTT,CASSQDPPYTEAFF
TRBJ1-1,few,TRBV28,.,TGTGCCAGCAGCCTACCTATCACCACAGGGTATTATGAAGCTTTCTTT,CASSLPITTGYYEAFF
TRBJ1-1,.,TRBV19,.,TGTGCCAGCAGTACCGACAGAAATATGAACACTGAAGCTTTCTTT,CASSTDRNMNTEAFF
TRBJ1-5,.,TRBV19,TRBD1,TGTGCCAGTACCCAGGGGGACCGCCCTTTTCAGCCCCAGCATTTT,CASTQGDRPFQPQHF
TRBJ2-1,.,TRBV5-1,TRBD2,TGCGCCAGCAGCTGGGGGACTAGCGGAGTGAATGAGCAGTTCTTC,CASSWGTSGVNEQFF
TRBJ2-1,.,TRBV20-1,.,TGCAGTGCTTGGGGGGACAATGAGCAGTTCTTC,CSAWGDNEQFF
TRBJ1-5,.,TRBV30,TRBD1,TGTGCCTGGACCCCCGGGACAGATAGCAATCAGCCCCAGCATTTT,CAWTPGTDSNQPQHF
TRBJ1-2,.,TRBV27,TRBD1,TGTGCCAGCGGCCTGGGACAGGGTCGTGGCTACACCTTC,CASGLGQGRGYTF
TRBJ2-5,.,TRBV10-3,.,TGTGCCATCAGTGAGACAGGGCTGCCGCAAGAGCAGTACTTC,CAISETGLPQEQYF
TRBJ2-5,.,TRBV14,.,TGTGCCAGCAGTAAGCGGTACCAAGAGACCCAGTACTTC,CASSKRYQETQYF
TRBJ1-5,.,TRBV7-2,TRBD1,TGTGCCAGCAGCTTGGGGACAGGGGTGAATCAGCCCCAGCATTTT,CASSLGTGVNQPQHF
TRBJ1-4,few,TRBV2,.,TGTGCCAGCAGTGGCGAGGGCCGTCTGTTTTTT,CASSGEGRLFF
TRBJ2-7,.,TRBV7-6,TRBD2,TGTGCCAGCAGCTTAGGACTAGCGGGCTACGAGCAGTACTTC,CASSLGLAGYEQYF
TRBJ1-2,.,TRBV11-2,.,TGTGCCAGCAGCTCCCTCAGGGACTCGGACTATGGCTACACCTTC,CASSSLRDSDYGYTF
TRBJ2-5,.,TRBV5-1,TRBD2,TGCGCCAGCAGTTTTCGAAATGCGGGGGGGCAAGAGACCCAGTACTTC,CASSFRNAGGQETQYF
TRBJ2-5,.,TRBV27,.,TGTGCCAGCAGCCGGTTAACAGGATATGAGACCCAGTACTTC,CASSRLTGYETQYF
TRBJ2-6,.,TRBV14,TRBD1,TGTGCCAGCAGCCCGGGACAGGGGAGGCGTGGGGCCAACGTCCTGACTTTC,CASSPGQGRRGANVLTF
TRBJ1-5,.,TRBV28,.,TGTGCCAGCAGTTCCCAGGGCGGCCAGCCCCAGCATTTT,CASSSQGGQPQHF
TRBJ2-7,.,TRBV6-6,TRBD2,TGTGCCACCCTCCGGCCGGGAGGAGGTTACGAGCAGTACTTC,CATLRPGGGYEQYF
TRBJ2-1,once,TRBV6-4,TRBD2,TGTGCCAGCAGTGACGGGAGCGGGGGGGGCAATGAGCAGTTCTTC,CASSDGSGGGNEQFF
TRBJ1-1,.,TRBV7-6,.,TGTGCCAGCAGCTCCCGGGTTGGGTCCACTGAAGCTTTCTTT,CASSSRVGSTEAFF
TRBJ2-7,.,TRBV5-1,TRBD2,TGCGCCAGCAGCTCTGGGACTAGCGGGTTCGACGAGCAGTACTTC,CASSSGTSGFDEQYF